Listed below are T cell receptor beta chains from one sample, sequenced in a study of regulatory T cells in long-lasting Graves disease. TCRdb reprocessed the multiplex PCR reads with MiXCR, giving one entry per CDR3 protein. Among 300,000 to 400,000 distinct CDR3 sequences listed, approximately 16% were seen once. These data were likewise used in another study, on T cells in Graves' hyperthyroidism and ophthalmopathy.

Sequenced here: peripheral blood mononuclear cells (PBMCs), sampled at new diagnosis, from a patient treated with antithyroid drugs. Receptors originate from a middle-aged man with Graves disease. Each CDR3 is given without its conserved first and last residue. Rows may omit the clone size; those that give it use once, few, many or a size class.

v_call: TRBV20-1
clone_size: many
cdr3_aa: SARPTSNYEQY

v_call: TRBV2
clone_size: many
cdr3_aa: AGNRAFSVEQY

v_call: TRBV5-1
clone_size: few
cdr3_aa: ASSLGGRGSPLH

v_call: TRBV15
clone_size: .
cdr3_aa: ATSRDKNYGYT

v_call: TRBV2
clone_size: many
cdr3_aa: ASSVPLAGGGDTQY

v_call: TRBV28
clone_size: many
cdr3_aa: ASSLVEAETQY

v_call: TRBV14
clone_size: few
cdr3_aa: ASSQSRTRSSYNEQF

v_call: TRBV7-8
clone_size: many
cdr3_aa: ASSSPAGIGTEAF

v_call: TRBV18
clone_size: many
cdr3_aa: ASSPGFSYEQY

v_call: TRBV6-1
clone_size: few
cdr3_aa: ASSEGKGVGKDTEAF

v_call: TRBV2
clone_size: many
cdr3_aa: ASSDQGVAYEQY

v_call: TRBV2
clone_size: many
cdr3_aa: ASTRLAGDPYNEQF

v_call: TRBV6-5
clone_size: .
cdr3_aa: ASSYPAGTNTEAF

v_call: TRBV2
clone_size: many
cdr3_aa: ASITTGETQY

v_call: TRBV27
clone_size: many
cdr3_aa: ASSLPGGANTGELF

v_call: TRBV7-2
clone_size: few
cdr3_aa: ASSYQGADDSPLH

v_call: TRBV4-3
clone_size: .
cdr3_aa: ASSARLATDTQY

v_call: TRBV7-3
clone_size: .
cdr3_aa: ASSPAGTGGKNEQF

v_call: TRBV5-1
clone_size: .
cdr3_aa: ASSLAVGVGNTIY

v_call: TRBV28
clone_size: .
cdr3_aa: ASSETGRGVYQPQH

v_call: TRBV6-1
clone_size: few
cdr3_aa: ASSNVGYNEQF

v_call: TRBV5-1
clone_size: many
cdr3_aa: ASSLGHTEAF

v_call: TRBV2
clone_size: many
cdr3_aa: ASSEGVRYNEQF

v_call: TRBV10-1
clone_size: many
cdr3_aa: ASSDSRVITDTQY

v_call: TRBV7-2
clone_size: many
cdr3_aa: ASSYPGVGTEAF

v_call: TRBV7-2
clone_size: many
cdr3_aa: ASSSNTASGVQETQY

v_call: TRBV5-5
clone_size: many
cdr3_aa: ASSPEQVSSYEQY

v_call: TRBV7-6
clone_size: many
cdr3_aa: ASSRWTSGGGTDTQY

v_call: TRBV5-1
clone_size: many
cdr3_aa: ASSVRFEGPDNSPLH

v_call: TRBV2
clone_size: many
cdr3_aa: ASSALARNTEAF

v_call: TRBV10-1
clone_size: few
cdr3_aa: ASSDGGDTQY

v_call: TRBV27
clone_size: .
cdr3_aa: ASSLWWTGRQETQY

v_call: TRBV2
clone_size: .
cdr3_aa: ASSGVMGPGQVFNQPRH

v_call: TRBV9
clone_size: many
cdr3_aa: ASSATSQELF

v_call: TRBV5-1
clone_size: few
cdr3_aa: ASYDSRGLPYNEQF

v_call: TRBV2
clone_size: many
cdr3_aa: ASSPEGGYSNQPQH

v_call: TRBV6-1
clone_size: many
cdr3_aa: ASSEVGVNTEAF

v_call: TRBV5-1
clone_size: many
cdr3_aa: ASRTGAMNTEAF

v_call: TRBV3-1
clone_size: .
cdr3_aa: ASSPSGGPDTQY

v_call: TRBV28
clone_size: many
cdr3_aa: ASSFSSYGYT

v_call: TRBV6-1
clone_size: few
cdr3_aa: ASSENRDTQY

v_call: TRBV4-2
clone_size: .
cdr3_aa: ASSQDRLPNTYEQY

v_call: TRBV24-1
clone_size: many
cdr3_aa: ATSAAGGSNQPQH

v_call: TRBV29-1
clone_size: .
cdr3_aa: SVEDLNRGANVLT

v_call: TRBV4-3
clone_size: few
cdr3_aa: ASSQRTSGYNEQF

v_call: TRBV7-3
clone_size: many
cdr3_aa: ASSVLGGGSTDTQY

v_call: TRBV19
clone_size: .
cdr3_aa: ATKYQPGPYNEQF

v_call: TRBV7-9
clone_size: many
cdr3_aa: ASSLAFGGGYT

v_call: TRBV27
clone_size: .
cdr3_aa: ASSLTGTGGTQH

v_call: TRBV6-2/TRBV6-3
clone_size: many
cdr3_aa: ASSYSENTEAF

v_call: TRBV4-3
clone_size: many
cdr3_aa: ASSQDAPGGAFNEQF